This passage covers 24 T cell receptor beta chains from one sample sequenced in a study of T cell responses to AZD1222 COVID-19 vaccine. Repertoires were generated with immunoSEQ multiplex PCR, while TCRdb's copy carries only in-frame clones and drops some. The sample lists roughly 250,000 clones, approximately 93% occurring once. The sequences come from peripheral blood, collected on day 0 of AZD1222 vaccination. The source is an adult in good health.

This chain uses TRBV5-1 with TRBJ2-7; D ambiguous. V dropped 0 bases and J dropped 6 bases, with 10 bases sitting between them. CDR1 and CDR2 from the germline V gene are SGHRS and YFSETQ. The CDR3 has 13 residues. The CDR3 nucleotides are TGCGCCAGCAGCTTGGAGGCACCCCTCGAGCAGTACTTC. Protein product: CASSLEAPLEQYF.

The chain carries TRBV12-3 or TRBV12-4 and TRBJ1-5; 7 bases align to TRBD1. CDR3 length equals 13 residues. V was clipped by 5 bases and J by 4 bases; unmatched bases: 2. The CDR3 sequence is CASSTTGNQPQHF. CDR3 DNA sequence: TGTGCCAGCAGTACGACAGGGAATCAGCCCCAGCATTTT.

The chain carries TRBV27 and TRBJ2-7; tentative D call: TRBD2 (5 bases). CDR1 MNHEY and CDR2 SMNVEV come from the germline V gene (reference sequence). This CDR3 contains 14 residues. V was cut by 3 bases and J by 3 bases, with 12 bases left in between. CDR3 in DNA: TGTGCCAGCAGTTTGGGCGGGCCCCACTACGAGCAGTACTTC. It is translated as CASSLGGPHYEQYF.

This chain joins TRBV7-9 and TRBJ1-1; TRBD1 might be the D (5 bases). V gave up 4 bases and J gave up 8 bases, with 11 bases separating them. This CDR3 spans 12 amino acids. From germline, CDR1 is SEHNR and CDR2 FQNEAQ (reference sequence). CDR3 region: CASSSQGGEAFF. The CDR3 DNA reads TGTGCCAGCAGCTCCCAGGGCGGGGAAGCTTTCTTT.

The V call is TRBV5-8, the J call TRBJ2-3, with D possibly matching TRBD2 (6 bases). Trimming shortened V by 2 bases and J by 4 bases, and 8 bases separated the two germline ends. The length of the CDR3 is 13 residues. Germline-derived CDR1 and CDR2 are SGHTS and YDEGEE. CDR3 coding DNA: TGTGCCAGCAGCTTACCGGGAGCAGATACGCAGTATTTT. Its translation is CASSLPGADTQYF.

The chain has TRBV10-2 and TRBJ1-2; 8 bases line up with TRBD1. Germline lookup yields CDR1 WSHSY and CDR2 SAAADI. The CDR3 spans 17 residues. With 3 bases clipped from V and 1 base from J, the junction kept 10 bases outside the gene matches. The CDR3 sequence is CASSEIGTGGVNYGYTF. The CDR3 nucleotides are TGCGCCAGCAGTGAAATCGGTACAGGGGGGGTTAACTATGGCTACACCTTC.

The chain combines TRBV6-1 with TRBJ2-7; D not resolved. Germline CDR1 and CDR2: MNHNS and SASEGT. V shed 2 bases and J shed 2 bases, with 10 bases lying between them. This CDR3 has 14 residues. In nucleotides, the CDR3 is TGTGCCAGCAGTGAATTCCAGAGTACCTACGAGCAGTACTTC. Protein product: CASSEFQSTYEQYF.

The chain carries TRBV24-1 and TRBJ2-5, with TRBD2 identical over 8 bases. CDR3 length: 15 residues. V was pared by 5 bases and J by 1 base, with 5 bases of the junction left unmatched. CDR1 is KGHDR and CDR2 is SFDVKD in the germline V gene. The CDR3 region is CATSGGSGTQETQYF. For the CDR3, the DNA is TGTGCCACCAGTGGCGGTAGCGGGACCCAAGAGACCCAGTACTTC.

The chain carries TRBV5-4 and TRBJ1-4, with no clear D. The ends were cut back, 4 bases at V and 7 bases at J, with 14 bases in the middle. This CDR3 is built from 14 residues. Germline-derived CDR1 and CDR2 are SGHNT and YYREEE (reference sequence). The CDR3: CASSVGGKGEKLFF. CDR3 DNA: TGTGCCAGCAGCGTGGGCGGGAAGGGTGAAAAACTGTTTTTT.

The chain employs TRBV4-2 and TRBJ2-7; no reliable D call. The CDR3 is made up of 15 amino acids. Germline CDR1 and CDR2: LGHNA and YNFKEQ. V was shortened by 4 bases and J by 0 bases, with 13 bases between the two germline ends. CDR3 amino acids: CASSPRHVPSYEQYF. In nucleotides, the CDR3 is TGTGCCAGCAGCCCCAGACACGTACCCTCCTACGAGCAGTACTTC.

The chain combines TRBV28 with TRBJ1-1, with a weak D call TRBD1 (6 bases). Looked up from germline, CDR1 is MDHEN and CDR2 is SYDVKM. V gave up 5 bases and J gave up 4 bases, with 14 bases separating them. This CDR3 region has 14 residues. The DNA of the CDR3 is TGTGCCAGCAGTGCCCGAGGGGGGGGCACTGAAGCTTTCTTT. It specifies CASSARGGGTEAFF.

This clone was observed a single time. The chain combines TRBV9 with TRBJ2-6; D is perhaps TRBD1 (5 bases). V was pared by 0 bases and J by 0 bases, with 13 bases between. Germline CDR1 and CDR2: SGDLS and YYNGEE. The CDR3 consists of 18 residues. CDR3 bases: TGTGCCAGCAGCGTAGAGGGGCGGCCCCTCTCTGGGGCCAACGTCCTGACTTTC. Translating it yields CASSVEGRPLSGANVLTF.

V usage is TRBV21-1 and J usage is TRBJ1-1; TRBD1 is taken as the D call from the table, unchecked against the DNA. TRBV21-1 has pseudogene status. The CDR3 length is 13 residues. DNA for the CDR3: TGTGCCAGCAGCAGACAGTTGGGCCTAGGAACTTTCTTT. It yields the protein CASSRQLGLGTFF.

The chain links TRBV2 to TRBJ1-1; no definite D call. The germline V and J ends were trimmed by 6 bases and 5 bases, with 16 bases remaining between them. Germline lookup yields CDR1 SNHLY and CDR2 FYNNEI. The CDR3 spans 14 residues. CDR3 in DNA: TGTGCCAGCAGCGCCGAGTCCTCCGGGACTGAAGCTTTCTTT. This encodes CASSAESSGTEAFF.

The rearrangement links TRBV19 to TRBJ2-7, with D hard to call. This CDR3 is 14 amino acids long. With 1 base removed from V and 4 bases from J, the gap between germline ends came to 11 bases. Germline CDR1 reads LNHDA; CDR2 reads SQIVND (reference sequence). The DNA of the CDR3 is TGTGCCAGTAGTATAGCCCCCACCGGATACGAGCAGTACTTC. Encoded protein: CASSIAPTGYEQYF. Full variable domain (outside the CDR3, taken from reference TRBV19 and TRBJ2-7): DGGITQSPKYLFRKEGQNVTLSCEQNLNHDAMYWYRQDPGQGLRLIYYSQIVNDFQKGDIAEGYSVSREKKESFPLTVTSAQKNPTAFYLCASSIAPTGYEQYFGPGTRLTVT.

This chain links TRBV7-2 with TRBJ1-2; TRBD1 might be the D (5 bases). CDR1 and CDR2 from the germline V gene are SGHTA and FQGNSA. Trimming shortened V by 6 bases and J by 7 bases, and 21 bases separated the two germline ends. The length of the CDR3 is 15 residues. The CDR3 nucleotides read TGTGCCAGCAGACCCTCCCTCGGGGGGGGTATTGGCTACACCTTC. Translation: CASRPSLGGGIGYTF.

The chain recombines TRBV19 with TRBJ1-2; D unclear. The V end lost 9 bases, the J end lost 6 bases, and 23 bases lay between the germline ends. CDR1 and CDR2 (germline): LNHDA, SQIVND (reference sequence). The CDR3 spans 15 residues. In DNA form, the CDR3 reads TGTGCCAGCGCACGCACCTGGACCGATATGGATGGCTACACCTTC. This gives the protein CASARTWTDMDGYTF.

This chain connects TRBV2 to TRBJ1-5, with D uncertain. Germline values: CDR1 SNHLY, CDR2 FYNNEI. The CDR3 sequence is 18 residues long. Trimming cost V 0 bases and J 6 bases, with 21 bases left between them. The CDR3 region has the DNA TGTGCCAGCAGTGAAGCGCTTTTGGGCCGCATTCAAAGTCAGCCCCAGCATTTT. It yields the protein CASSEALLGRIQSQPQHF.

V is TRBV9 and J is TRBJ2-5; TRBD2 might be the D (5 bases). Germline-derived CDR1 and CDR2 are SGDLS and YYNGEE. The CDR3 runs to 15 residues. With 4 bases removed from V and 2 bases from J, the gap between germline ends came to 15 bases. Written as DNA, the CDR3 is TGTGCCAGCAGCCCCCGGGGTAGCGAACAAGAGACCCAGTACTTC. This encodes CASSPRGSEQETQYF.

The gene calls are TRBV5-6 and TRBJ1-6; D gene uncertain. The CDR3 totals 16 residues. Per the germline V gene, CDR1 is SGHDT and CDR2 is YYEEEE. The V and J ends lost 4 bases and 0 bases respectively, with 11 bases between them. The CDR3 reads CASSRRLSSYNSPLHF. The CDR3 DNA sequence: TGTGCCAGCAGCCGCCGACTGAGCTCCTATAATTCACCCCTCCACTTT.

Here the CDR3 reads CASSQGRYQPQHF. CDR3 bases: TGTGCCAGCAGCCAAGGACGGTATCAGCCCCAGCATTTT. J is TRBJ1-5 and V is TRBV3-1 (or the pseudogene TRBV3-2); no definite D call. CDR3 length: 13 amino acids. Trimming pared 1 base from V and 5 bases from J, leaving 6 bases between. Germline CDR1 is LGHDT and CDR2 is YNNKEL (reference sequence).

V usage is TRBV28 and J usage is TRBJ2-7; perhaps TRBD1 as D (6 bases). CDR3 length equals 15 residues. Germline CDR1 and CDR2: MDHEN and SYDVKM. Trimming cost V 1 base and J 6 bases, with 16 bases left between them. The CDR3 loop is CASSLLAGASGEQYF. CDR3 DNA sequence: TGTGCCAGCAGTTTATTGGCAGGGGCCTCCGGCGAGCAGTACTTC.

The chain links TRBV7-9 to TRBJ2-2; 7 bases are shared with TRBD1. The CDR3 length is 15 residues. V trimming: 10 bases; J trimming: 1 base; junction bases outside the gene matches: 9. Per germline, CDR1 SEHNR and CDR2 FQNEAQ (reference sequence). DNA of the CDR3: TGTGCCACCCCGGGACAGATAGAGAACACCGGGGAGCTGTTTTTT. Amino acid sequence: CATPGQIENTGELFF.

The gene calls are TRBV2 and TRBJ2-2; 11 nucleotides line up with TRBD2. Germline assignment: CDR1 SNHLY and CDR2 FYNNEI. There are 17 residues in the CDR3. The junction had 5 bases not matched to a gene; V was cut back by 1 base and J by 4 bases. The CDR3 protein is CASSEGSSGGGTGELFF. The CDR3, as DNA: TGTGCCAGCAGTGAAGGAAGTAGCGGGGGGGGCACCGGGGAGCTGTTTTTT.